In this sample, the clone carrying this TCR beta chain turned up many times. V was shortened by 5 bases and J by 2 bases, with 13 bases between the two germline ends. The CDR3 spans 15 residues. The record originates from a study of T cell repertoires in cytomegalovirus infection. In the study overall: Public TCR beta signatures marked donors with CMV infection and the matching HLA.

TCRdb recomputed calls from the reads with MiXCR, one row per CDR3 protein. The repertoire has about 320,000 distinct CDR3 sequences, 9% to 9.5% of them found once; the top ten carry 3.5% to 4.5%. This chain links TRBV12-3 or TRBV12-4 with TRBJ1-5; D possibly corresponds to TRBD1 (5 bases). The sequencing input was PBMCs. This TCR came from a human donor in good health (CMV status not recorded). Some clones in this sample may be carry-over from other donors' samples. The CDR3 nucleotides are TGTGCCAGCAGTGGCCCGGACACTGGCAATCAGCCCCAGCATTTT. Protein: CASSGPDTGNQPQHF.